The 26 T cell receptor beta chains presented below share a single source sample, sequenced in a study of shared clonotypes between healthy human individuals. Only in-frame clones appear in the TCRdb table, and some are missing; sequencing was by immunoSEQ multiplex PCR. The sample carries approximately 700,000 clones, 60% to 75% recorded once. The specimen sequenced was memory CD4+ T cells sorted from blood. Indicated subset: CD45RA-negative fraction. These receptors came from a woman aged 25 to 45 in good health.

This clone has only a few counts. The chain has TRBV28 and TRBJ1-4; 7 bases map to TRBD1. CDR3 length: 16 residues. Trimming took 3 bases from V and 5 from J; bases not matched to a gene: 9. CDR1 and CDR2 from the germline V gene are MDHEN and SYDVKM. The CDR3 loop reads CASSLNPGQNNEKLFF. The CDR3, as DNA: TGTGCCAGCAGTTTGAATCCGGGACAGAACAATGAAAAACTGTTTTTT.

The V call is TRBV5-4, the J call TRBJ2-1, with TRBD1 matching over 9 bases. CDR3 length equals 14 residues. CDR1 is SGHNT, CDR2 YYREEE, per germline (reference sequence). Trimming cost V 9 bases and J 6 bases; bases outside gene matches: 10. CDR3 residues: CATARDRATNEQFF. The CDR3 coding sequence is TGTGCCACCGCGAGGGACAGGGCGACCAATGAGCAGTTCTTC.

This clone was observed many times. The V call is TRBV2, the J call TRBJ2-7; unclear D gene. In germline, CDR1 is SNHLY, CDR2 FYNNEI. The germline V and J ends were trimmed by 3 bases and 4 bases, with 16 bases remaining between them. This CDR3 spans 15 amino acids. The CDR3, as DNA: TGTGCCAGCAGTGATAGGGTGGGCGGAGCATACGAGCAGTACTTC. Its translation is CASSDRVGGAYEQYF.

Note on this clone: At the DNA level, this CDR3 is encoded by other sequences in the same sample as well. The chain is built from TRBV6-1 and TRBJ2-7; TRBD2 aligns across 7 bases. The CDR3 has 12 residues. Germline assignment: CDR1 MNHNS and CDR2 SASEGT. J was trimmed by 6 bases and V by 3 bases; bases with no gene match: 2. The CDR3 region has the DNA TGTGCCAGCAGTGACTGGGGGGGCGAGCAGTACTTC. Translation gives CASSDWGGEQYF.

The rearrangement uses TRBV19 and TRBJ1-1, with a possible D match to TRBD1 (6 bases). The V and J ends lost 10 bases and 1 base respectively, with 13 bases between them. The CDR3 contains 13 residues. CDR1 is LNHDA and CDR2 is SQIVND in the germline V gene (reference sequence). The CDR3 sequence is CATRTEKNTEAFF. CDR3 DNA: TGTGCCACGCGGACAGAGAAGAACACTGAAGCTTTCTTT.

The chain employs TRBV5-4 and TRBJ1-2; D is unclear. The CDR3 totals 13 residues. Trimming cost V 4 bases and J 8 bases, with 15 bases left between them. Germline CDR1 is SGHNT and CDR2 is YYREEE (reference sequence). CDR3 loop: CASSVDGLGGYTF. In DNA, the CDR3 is TGTGCCAGCAGCGTCGACGGCCTAGGGGGCTACACCTTC.

The chain employs TRBV27 and TRBJ1-5; a weak D match, TRBD1 (5 bases). In germline, CDR1 is MNHEY, CDR2 SMNVEV (reference sequence). There are 12 residues in the CDR3. V lost 1 base to trimming and J lost 11 bases, with 9 bases between them. Here the CDR3 reads CASSLYAGAQHF. For the CDR3, the DNA is TGTGCCAGCAGTTTATATGCGGGGGCCCAGCATTTT.

The chain employs TRBV19 and TRBJ1-5, with D maybe TRBD1 (6 bases). Germline lookup yields CDR1 LNHDA and CDR2 SQIVND (reference sequence). The CDR3 is 15 residues long. Deletions cut 2 bases from V and 3 bases from J, with 11 bases between. CDR3 nucleotide sequence: TGTGCCAGTAGTATACAGAGGGACATCAATCAGCCCCAGCATTTT. Residues: CASSIQRDINQPQHF.

This clone was picked up one time. The chain combines TRBV7-9 with TRBJ1-3; 8 positions match TRBD1. CDR1 SEHNR and CDR2 FQNEAQ come from the germline V gene (reference sequence). V trimming: 5 bases; J trimming: 0 bases; junction bases outside the gene matches: 3. The CDR3 runs 15 residues. CDR3 residues: CASSPDRDSGNTIYF. In DNA, the CDR3 is TGTGCCAGCAGCCCGGACAGGGACTCTGGAAACACCATATATTTT.

J is TRBJ2-1 and V is TRBV29-1; D ambiguous. This CDR3 region has 14 residues. The V gene's germline CDR1 is SQVTM and CDR2 ANQGSEA. V shed 4 bases and J shed 0 bases, with 10 bases lying between them. CDR3 loop: CSVGQASSYNEQFF. CDR3 nucleotides: TGCAGCGTTGGGCAGGCGAGCTCCTACAATGAGCAGTTCTTC.

This clone was found a few times. This sequence joins TRBV28 and TRBJ1-2, with 7 bases lining up with TRBD1. The V gene's germline CDR1 is MDHEN and CDR2 SYDVKM. This CDR3 is 15 amino acids long. Germline trimming cut 11 bases from V and 3 bases from J; bases unmatched to any gene: 15. The CDR3 spells CAAEAGGAGDYGYTF. CDR3 DNA: TGTGCCGCGGAGGCAGGGGGGGCCGGGGACTATGGCTACACCTTC.

V and J are TRBV5-1 and TRBJ1-2; no firm D call. The length of the CDR3 is 13 residues. V was cut by 3 bases and J by 2 bases, with 8 bases left in between. CDR1 and CDR2 (germline): SGHRS, YFSETQ. CDR3 in amino acids: CASSSAGNYGYTF. The CDR3 DNA follows: TGCGCCAGCAGCTCAGCAGGCAACTATGGCTACACCTTC. The whole variable domain, filled in from reference TRBV5-1 and TRBJ1-2, reads KAGVTQTPRYLIKTRGQQVTLSCSPISGHRSVSWYQQTPGQGLQFLFEYFSETQRNKGNFPGRFSGRQFSNSRSEMNVSTLELGDSALYLCASSSAGNYGYTFGSGTRLTVV.

This clone was detected many times. This sequence joins TRBV7-6 and TRBJ1-1, with 7 bases that match TRBD1. This CDR3 is built from 12 residues. CDR1 is SGHVS and CDR2 is FNYEAQ in the germline V gene. V dropped 6 bases and J dropped 4; count of bases not matched to a gene: 2. In DNA, the CDR3 is TGTGCCAGCAGAGGGACAGCCACTGAAGCTTTCTTT. Amino acid sequence: CASRGTATEAFF.

This chain links TRBV2 with TRBJ2-1, with 11 bases aligning to TRBD2. With V trimmed by 7 bases and J by 9 bases, 11 bases remained unmatched. There are 15 residues in the CDR3. Germline CDR1 is SNHLY and CDR2 is FYNNEI. The CDR3 nucleotides read TGTGCCAGCACCCAGACTAGCGGGGTACTTGGTGAGCAGTTCTTC. Amino acids: CASTQTSGVLGEQFF.

This clone was picked up a small number of times. The V gene is TRBV11-2, the J gene TRBJ2-1; D is ambiguous. The CDR3 is made up of 15 amino acids. The ends were cut back, 4 bases at V and 6 bases at J, with 16 bases in the middle. Germline values: CDR1 SGHAT, CDR2 FQNNGV. Here the CDR3 reads CASSSRGAWSNEQFF. The CDR3 coding sequence is TGTGCCAGCAGCTCCCGCGGTGCTTGGTCCAATGAGCAGTTCTTC. The full variable domain, its missing parts supplied by reference TRBV11-2 and TRBJ2-1, is EAGVAQSPRYKIIEKRQSVAFWCNPISGHATLYWYQQILGQGPKLLIQFQNNGVVDDSQLPKDRFSAERLKGVDSTLKIQPAKLEDSAVYLCASSSRGAWSNEQFFGPGTRLTVL.

This chain uses TRBV19 with TRBJ2-7; 13 bases align to TRBD2. The V gene's germline CDR1 is LNHDA and CDR2 SQIVND (reference sequence). CDR3 length: 15 residues. Trimming took 7 bases from V and 6 from J; bases not matched to a gene: 9. CDR3 sequence (DNA): TGTGCCAGTAAGGGACTAGCGGGAACCGTCGCCGAGCAGTACTTC. Its protein is CASKGLAGTVAEQYF.

This clone was observed a single time. The same CDR3 also results from other DNA sequences found in this sample. The J gene is TRBJ2-7, the V gene TRBV2; 11 bases are shared with TRBD2. With V trimmed by 6 bases and J by 5 bases, 6 bases remained unmatched. The CDR3 contains 14 residues. Germline V gene sequence: CDR1 SNHLY, CDR2 FYNNEI. CDR3 in DNA: TGTGCCAGCAGCAAACTAGCGGGAGTCAACGAGCAGTACTTC. Its translation is CASSKLAGVNEQYF.

This chain connects TRBV9 to TRBJ2-2; TRBD2 might be the D (5 bases). Germline CDR1 is SGDLS and CDR2 is YYNGEE. The germline V and J ends were trimmed by 0 bases and 1 base, with 7 bases remaining between them. The CDR3 runs 15 residues. The CDR3 coding sequence is TGTGCCAGCAGCGTAGAACTAGTGAACACCGGGGAGCTGTTTTTT. As protein: CASSVELVNTGELFF. Full variable domain (rest looked up from reference TRBV9 and TRBJ2-2): DSGVTQTPKHLITATGQRVTLRCSPRSGDLSVYWYQQSLDQGLQFLIQYYNGEERAKGNILERFSAQQFPDLHSELNLSSLELGDSALYFCASSVELVNTGELFFGEGSRLTVL.

This clone was detected a few times. The chain links TRBV7-2 to TRBJ2-5, with unresolved D. V was trimmed by 1 base and J by 4 bases, leaving 10 bases between them. The length of the CDR3 is 14 residues. Germline-derived CDR1 and CDR2 are SGHTA and FQGNSA. This CDR3 reads CASSLVLVLETQYF. The CDR3 DNA is TGTGCCAGCAGCTTAGTCCTAGTATTAGAGACCCAGTACTTC.

On this clone itself: This clone may be a read error of a much larger clone one base away. The chain combines TRBV5-8 with TRBJ2-1; D not certain. This CDR3 spans 11 amino acids. Trimming shortened V by 4 bases and J by 3 bases, and 2 bases separated the two germline ends. The V gene's germline CDR1 is SGHTS and CDR2 YDEGEE. This CDR3 reads CASSIYNEQFF. The CDR3 DNA reads TGTGCCAGCAGCATCTACAATGAGCAGTTCTTC.

As concerns this clone: At the DNA level, this CDR3 is encoded by other sequences in the same sample as well. This sequence joins TRBV28 and TRBJ1-2; D remains ambiguous. CDR3 length: 12 amino acids. Germline CDR1 and CDR2: MDHEN and SYDVKM. V lost 1 base and J lost 2, with 2 bases in between. CDR3 amino acids: CASSLLNYGYTF. CDR3 DNA sequence: TGTGCCAGCAGTTTATTGAACTATGGCTACACCTTC.

The chain uses TRBV5-1 and TRBJ1-2, with 8 bases fitting TRBD1. The CDR3 sequence is 17 residues long. With 4 bases clipped from V and 1 base from J, the junction kept 12 bases outside the gene matches. CDR1 SGHRS and CDR2 YFSETQ come from the germline V gene. The CDR3 protein is CASSPTGGGQINYGYTF. The CDR3 region has the DNA TGCGCCAGCAGCCCCACAGGGGGGGGACAGATTAACTATGGCTACACCTTC. Together with reference TRBV5-1 and TRBJ1-2, the CDR3 gives the full variable domain: KAGVTQTPRYLIKTRGQQVTLSCSPISGHRSVSWYQQTPGQGLQFLFEYFSETQRNKGNFPGRFSGRQFSNSRSEMNVSTLELGDSALYLCASSPTGGGQINYGYTFGSGTRLTVV.

In DNA, the CDR3 is TGTGCCAGTAGTCTAGGACAGGGTAGGCCGTGGACTGAAGCTTTCTTT. This codes for CASSLGQGRPWTEAFF. The V call is TRBV19, the J call TRBJ1-1; 8 positions match TRBD1. The CDR3 consists of 16 residues. V was pared by 5 bases and J by 5 bases, with 13 bases of the junction left unmatched. Per germline, CDR1 LNHDA and CDR2 SQIVND (reference sequence). Filled out from reference TRBV19 and TRBJ1-1, the complete variable domain reads DGGITQSPKYLFRKEGQNVTLSCEQNLNHDAMYWYRQDPGQGLRLIYYSQIVNDFQKGDIAEGYSVSREKKESFPLTVTSAQKNPTAFYLCASSLGQGRPWTEAFFGQGTRLTVV.

The chain recombines TRBV6-1 with TRBJ2-1; maybe TRBD2 (6 bases). From germline, CDR1 is MNHNS and CDR2 SASEGT. The CDR3 extends over 15 amino acids. V was pared by 5 bases and J by 10 bases, with 21 bases between. CDR3 protein: CASSWGVLAQGEQFF. CDR3 coding DNA: TGTGCCAGCAGTTGGGGGGTACTAGCTCAGGGCGAGCAGTTCTTC.

In the case of this clone: The sample contains more than one DNA sequence encoding this CDR3. The V and J genes are TRBV18 and TRBJ2-7; 8 bases map to TRBD1. There are 15 residues in the CDR3. The V segment lost 3 bases and the J segment 2 bases; nucleotides outside the gene matches: 6. The germline gives CDR1 KGHSH, CDR2 LQKENI. The CDR3 spells CASSPDRALPYEQYF. CDR3 DNA: TGTGCCAGCTCACCGGACAGGGCTTTGCCCTACGAGCAGTACTTC.

The rearrangement uses TRBV2 and TRBJ2-7; tentatively, D is TRBD2 (5 bases). This CDR3 region has 15 residues. CDR1 and CDR2 from the germline V gene are SNHLY and FYNNEI. Trimming pared 5 bases from V and 3 bases from J, leaving 17 bases between. The chain's CDR3 is CASSINRGSVYEQYF. CDR3 DNA: TGTGCCAGCAGTATCAATCGAGGGTCCGTCTACGAGCAGTACTTC.